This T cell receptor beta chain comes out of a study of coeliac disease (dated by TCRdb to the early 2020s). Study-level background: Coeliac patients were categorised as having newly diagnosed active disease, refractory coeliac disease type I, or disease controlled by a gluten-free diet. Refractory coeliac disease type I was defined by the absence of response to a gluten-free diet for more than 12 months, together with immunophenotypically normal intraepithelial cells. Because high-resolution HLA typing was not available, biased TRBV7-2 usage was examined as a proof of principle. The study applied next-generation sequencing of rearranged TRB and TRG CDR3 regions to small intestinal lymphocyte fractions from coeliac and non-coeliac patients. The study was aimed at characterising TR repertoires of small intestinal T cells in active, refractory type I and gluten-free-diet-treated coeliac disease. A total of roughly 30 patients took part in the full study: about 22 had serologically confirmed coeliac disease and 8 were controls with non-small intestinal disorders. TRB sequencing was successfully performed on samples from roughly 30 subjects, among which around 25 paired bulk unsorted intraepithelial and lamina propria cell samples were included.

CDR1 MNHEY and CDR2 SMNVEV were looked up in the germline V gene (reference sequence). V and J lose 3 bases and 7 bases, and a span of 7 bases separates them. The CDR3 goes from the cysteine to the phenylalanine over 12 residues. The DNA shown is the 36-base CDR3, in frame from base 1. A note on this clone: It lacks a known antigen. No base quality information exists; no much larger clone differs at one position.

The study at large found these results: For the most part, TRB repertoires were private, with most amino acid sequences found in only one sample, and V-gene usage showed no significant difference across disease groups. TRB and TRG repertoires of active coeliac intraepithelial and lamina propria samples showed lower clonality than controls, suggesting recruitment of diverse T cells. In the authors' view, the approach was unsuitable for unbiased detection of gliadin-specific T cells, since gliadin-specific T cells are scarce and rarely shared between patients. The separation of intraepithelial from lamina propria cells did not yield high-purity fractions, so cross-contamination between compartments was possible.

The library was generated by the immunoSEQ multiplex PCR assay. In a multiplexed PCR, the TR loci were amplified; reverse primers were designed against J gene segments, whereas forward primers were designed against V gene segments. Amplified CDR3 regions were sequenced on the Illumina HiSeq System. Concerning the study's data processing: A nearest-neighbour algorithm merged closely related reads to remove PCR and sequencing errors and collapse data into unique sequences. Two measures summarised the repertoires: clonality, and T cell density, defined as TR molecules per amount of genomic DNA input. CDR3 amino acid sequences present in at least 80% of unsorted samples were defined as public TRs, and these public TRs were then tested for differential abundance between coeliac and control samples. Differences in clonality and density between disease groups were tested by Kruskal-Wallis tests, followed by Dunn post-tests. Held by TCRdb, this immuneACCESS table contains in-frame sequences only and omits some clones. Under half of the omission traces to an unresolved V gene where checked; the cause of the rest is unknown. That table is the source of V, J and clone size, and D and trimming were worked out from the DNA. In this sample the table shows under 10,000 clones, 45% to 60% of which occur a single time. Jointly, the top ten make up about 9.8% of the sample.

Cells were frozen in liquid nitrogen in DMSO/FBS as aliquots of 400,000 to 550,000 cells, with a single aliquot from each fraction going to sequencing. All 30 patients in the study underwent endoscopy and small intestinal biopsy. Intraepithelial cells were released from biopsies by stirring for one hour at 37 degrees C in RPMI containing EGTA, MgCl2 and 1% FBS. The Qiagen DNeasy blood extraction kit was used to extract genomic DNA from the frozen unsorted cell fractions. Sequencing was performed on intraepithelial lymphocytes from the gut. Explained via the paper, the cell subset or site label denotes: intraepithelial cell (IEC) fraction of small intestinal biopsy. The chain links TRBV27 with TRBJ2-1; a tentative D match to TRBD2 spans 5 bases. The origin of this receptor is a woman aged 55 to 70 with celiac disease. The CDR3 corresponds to CASSFRGNEQFF. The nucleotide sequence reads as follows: TGTGCCAGCAGTTTCCGCGGGAATGAGCAGTTCTTC.